The TCR beta chain described here comes from a study of blood T cell repertoires in COVID-19. This CDR3 is built from 19 residues. J was trimmed by 3 bases and V by 6 bases; bases with no gene match: 20. Germline CDR1 reads GTSNPN; CDR2 reads SVGIG (reference sequence). Participant reports of clinical history set cohort assignment. In the original analysis: Estimation of nucleated cell counts was performed using reference gene primer amplification. This table comes from immunoSEQ multiplex PCR, and its TCRdb copy is limited to in-frame clones, with some not included. V and J calls and clone size are copied from that table; D and trimming were computed from the DNA. The sample has about 300,000 clones; 85% to 90% are singletons.

The specimen sequenced was PBMCs or T cells enriched from blood (not recorded which). The chain combines TRBV30 with TRBJ2-2; 9 bases line up with TRBD2. The sequence was collected from a woman aged 18-29 years who had recovered from COVID-19. The CDR3 DNA reads TGTGCCTGCTCGGGCGGGGGGGCGACTCGGATGGTCGACACCGGGGAGCTGTTTTTT. It codes for CACSGGGATRMVDTGELFF.